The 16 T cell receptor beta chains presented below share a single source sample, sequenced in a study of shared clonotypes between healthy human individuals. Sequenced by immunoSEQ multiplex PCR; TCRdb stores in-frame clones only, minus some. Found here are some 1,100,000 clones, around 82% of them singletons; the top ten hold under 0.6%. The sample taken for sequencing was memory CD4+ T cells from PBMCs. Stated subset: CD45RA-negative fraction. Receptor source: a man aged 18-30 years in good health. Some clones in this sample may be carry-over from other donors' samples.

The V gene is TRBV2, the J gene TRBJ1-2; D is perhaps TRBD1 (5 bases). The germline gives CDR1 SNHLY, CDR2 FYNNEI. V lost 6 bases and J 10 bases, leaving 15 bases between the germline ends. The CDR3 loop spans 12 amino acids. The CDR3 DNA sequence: TGTGCCAGCAGGGCAAGCATGACAGCCTACACCTTC. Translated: CASRASMTAYTF.

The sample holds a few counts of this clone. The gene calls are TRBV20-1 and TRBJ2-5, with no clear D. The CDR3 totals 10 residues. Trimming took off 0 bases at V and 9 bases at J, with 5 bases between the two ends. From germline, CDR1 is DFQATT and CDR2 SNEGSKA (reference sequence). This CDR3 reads CSARDRPQYF. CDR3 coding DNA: TGCAGTGCTAGAGACCGCCCCCAGTACTTC.

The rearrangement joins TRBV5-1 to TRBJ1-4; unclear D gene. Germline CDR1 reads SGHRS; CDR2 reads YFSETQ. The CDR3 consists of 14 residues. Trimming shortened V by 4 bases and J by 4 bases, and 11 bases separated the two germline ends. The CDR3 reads CASSPGSYNEKLFF. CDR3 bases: TGCGCCAGCAGCCCGGGGTCCTATAATGAAAAACTGTTTTTT.

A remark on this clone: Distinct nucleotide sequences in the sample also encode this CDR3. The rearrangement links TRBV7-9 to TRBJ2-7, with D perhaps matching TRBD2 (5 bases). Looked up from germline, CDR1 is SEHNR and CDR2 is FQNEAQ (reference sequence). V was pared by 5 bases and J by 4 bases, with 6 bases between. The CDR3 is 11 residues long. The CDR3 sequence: CASSGSYEQYF. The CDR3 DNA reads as TGTGCCAGCAGCGGGAGTTACGAGCAGTACTTC.

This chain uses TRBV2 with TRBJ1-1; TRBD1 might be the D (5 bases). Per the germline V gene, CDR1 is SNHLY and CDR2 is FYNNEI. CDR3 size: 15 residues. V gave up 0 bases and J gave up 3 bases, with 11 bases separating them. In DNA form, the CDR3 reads TGTGCCAGCAGTGAAGCCCGGGCCAGGGACACTGAAGCTTTCTTT. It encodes CASSEARARDTEAFF.

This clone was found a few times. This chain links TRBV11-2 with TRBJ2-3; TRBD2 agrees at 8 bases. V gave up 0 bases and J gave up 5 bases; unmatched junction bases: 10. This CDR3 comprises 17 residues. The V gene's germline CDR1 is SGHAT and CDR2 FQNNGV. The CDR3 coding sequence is TGTGCCAGCAGCTTAGATCAGAGCGGGAGAGGAGTAGATACGCAGTATTTT. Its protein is CASSLDQSGRGVDTQYF.

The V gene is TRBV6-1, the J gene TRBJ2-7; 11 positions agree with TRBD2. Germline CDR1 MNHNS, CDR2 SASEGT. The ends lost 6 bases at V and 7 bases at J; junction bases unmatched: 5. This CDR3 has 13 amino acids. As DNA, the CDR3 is TGTGCCAGCAGGCAGAGACTAGCGGGGGAGCAGTACTTC. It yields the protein CASRQRLAGEQYF.

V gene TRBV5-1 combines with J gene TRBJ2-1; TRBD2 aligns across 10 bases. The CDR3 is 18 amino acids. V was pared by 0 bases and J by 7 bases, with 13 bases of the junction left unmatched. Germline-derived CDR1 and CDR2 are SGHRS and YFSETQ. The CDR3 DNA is TGCGCCAGCAGCTTGGGGACTAGCGGCCTTAGTCGTTTGAATGAGCAGTTCTTC. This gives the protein CASSLGTSGLSRLNEQFF.

The CDR3 region is CASRPQRDNEQFF. CDR3 coding DNA: TGTGCCAGCAGACCCCAGCGGGACAATGAGCAGTTCTTC. The chain employs TRBV6-5 and TRBJ2-1, with D maybe TRBD2 (6 bases). CDR1 and CDR2 (germline): MNHEY, SVGAGI. The CDR3 runs 13 residues. Trimming removed 6 bases at V and 5 bases at J, with 11 bases between.

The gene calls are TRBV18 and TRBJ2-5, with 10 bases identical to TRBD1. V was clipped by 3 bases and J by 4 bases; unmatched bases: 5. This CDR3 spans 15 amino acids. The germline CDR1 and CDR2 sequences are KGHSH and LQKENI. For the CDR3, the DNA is TGTGCCAGCTCACCGGGGACAGGGGACGGAGAGACCCAGTACTTC. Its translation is CASSPGTGDGETQYF. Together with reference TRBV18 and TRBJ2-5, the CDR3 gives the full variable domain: NAGVMQNPRHLVRRRGQEARLRCSPMKGHSHVYWYRQLPEEGLKFMVYLQKENIIDESGMPKERFSAEFPKEGPSILRIQQVVRGDSAAYFCASSPGTGDGETQYFGPGTRLLVL.

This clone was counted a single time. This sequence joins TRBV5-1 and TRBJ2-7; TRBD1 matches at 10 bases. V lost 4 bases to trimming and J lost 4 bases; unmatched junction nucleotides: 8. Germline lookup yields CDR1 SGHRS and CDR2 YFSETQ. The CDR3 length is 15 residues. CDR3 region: CASSLPDRGGYEQYF. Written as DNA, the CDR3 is TGCGCCAGCAGCCTTCCGGACAGGGGGGGTTACGAGCAGTACTTC.

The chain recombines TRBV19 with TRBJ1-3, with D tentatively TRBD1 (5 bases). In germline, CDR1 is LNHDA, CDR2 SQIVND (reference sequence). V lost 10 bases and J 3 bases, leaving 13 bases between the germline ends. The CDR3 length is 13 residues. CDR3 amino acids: CATGQQLGNTIYF. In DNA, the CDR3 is TGTGCCACAGGGCAGCAACTTGGAAACACCATATATTTT.

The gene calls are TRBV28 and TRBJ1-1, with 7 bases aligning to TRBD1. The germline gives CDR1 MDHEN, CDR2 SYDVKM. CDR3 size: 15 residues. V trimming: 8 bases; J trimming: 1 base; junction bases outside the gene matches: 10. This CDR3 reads CASAQGGSRNTEAFF. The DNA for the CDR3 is TGTGCCAGCGCCCAAGGGGGCAGCCGGAACACTGAAGCTTTCTTT.

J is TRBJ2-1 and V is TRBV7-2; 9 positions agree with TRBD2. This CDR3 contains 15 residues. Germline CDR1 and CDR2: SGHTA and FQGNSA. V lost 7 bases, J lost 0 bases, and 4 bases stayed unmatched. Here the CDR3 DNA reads TGTGCCAGCACCTTTAGCGGGAGCTCCTACAATGAGCAGTTCTTC. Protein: CASTFSGSSYNEQFF.

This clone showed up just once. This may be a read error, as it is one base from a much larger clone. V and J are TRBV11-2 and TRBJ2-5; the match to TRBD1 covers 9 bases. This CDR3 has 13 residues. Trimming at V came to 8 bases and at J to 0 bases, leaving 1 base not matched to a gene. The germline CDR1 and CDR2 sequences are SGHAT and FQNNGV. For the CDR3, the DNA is TGTGCCAGCGGACAGGGGAACCAAGAGACCCAGTACTTC. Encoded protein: CASGQGNQETQYF.

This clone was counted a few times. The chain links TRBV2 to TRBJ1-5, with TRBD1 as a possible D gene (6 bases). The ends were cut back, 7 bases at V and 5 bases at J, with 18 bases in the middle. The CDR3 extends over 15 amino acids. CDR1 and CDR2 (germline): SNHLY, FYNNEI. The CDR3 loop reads CASTAYGTLDQPQHF. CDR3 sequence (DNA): TGTGCCAGCACCGCATACGGGACACTTGATCAGCCCCAGCATTTT.